This T cell receptor (beta chain) is drawn from a study of T cell responses to AZD1222 COVID-19 vaccine (TCRdb year 2021). The study in broad terms: AZD1222 recipients given second doses at about 4 weeks or at about 12 weeks were pooled, since spike-specific TCR depth and breadth were not found to differ between the two schedules. TCR sequencing was performed for 230 to 250 trial participants, of whom about 200 were given two doses of AZD1222 and 26 were given two doses of MenACWY control vaccine. Trial participants were enrolled into age subgroups of 18-55, 56-69 and 70-plus years, which contained 148, 28 and 57 TCR-sequenced participants, respectively.

The CDR3 regions of human TCRbeta chains were subjected to immunosequencing. Per the original workflow: TCRs in the repertoires were matched against a reference library of SARS-CoV-2-specific TCRs that had been generated with the MIRA antigen-specificity platform. Breadth was defined as the fraction of unique TCRs that were SARS-CoV-2-associated. Depth was defined as the fraction of total T cells that were SARS-CoV-2-associated. Using the MIRA data, every spike-specific TCR was mapped to the spike region that the TCR reacted to and assigned to either a CD4 or a CD8 class. Log10-transformed breadth and depth values were compared by one-way ANOVA with Sidak's multiple comparisons tests. Sourced from immuneACCESS, this table was stored by TCRdb with only in-frame sequences that have V and J called. A share of the clones is absent; for the studies checked, an unresolved V gene accounts for under half, and the remainder has no known explanation. That table furnishes V, J and clone size, whereas the DNA furnished D and trimming. The sample table holds under 150,000 clones, of which under 95% were seen once. Roughly 5.6% of the sample goes to the ten largest clones.

The research as a whole found: Conclusions about previously exposed vaccinees were limited because only a handful of AZD1222 recipients were SARS-CoV-2 seropositive at baseline. Vaccine-associated CD4 TCRs spanned the whole spike protein, with dominant responses in regions 160-218 and 743-854. The 56-69-year group was small, and its depth increase did not reach significance, likely because of low power. Epitopes outside the regions mutated in the B.1.351 and B.1.1.7 variants were reportedly recognized by nearly half of the unique spike-specific TCRs. Most participants were white British and females outnumbered males, and the authors suggested that clonal diversity may have been underestimated. Because no day 14 peak-response samples were available, repertoires were characterized only after the peak T cell response. A significant rise in spike-specific TCR breadth and depth was observed after two AZD1222 doses relative to day 0 and relative to MenACWY recipients.

This clone is a singleton in its sample. The antigen it binds to is not known. Base quality data are lacking; no much larger clone is found one base away. From the cysteine through the phenylalanine, the CDR3 covers 17 amino acids. CDR3 DNA only is kept here, 51 bases in frame from base 1. Trimming leaves V shorter by 1 base and J shorter by 0 bases, with the junction holding 5 bases beyond the gene matches. Sequences LGHNA (CDR1) and YNFKEQ (CDR2) are obtained from the germline V gene. The intended sense of this specimen's time point label: baseline before first vaccination. Samples from vaccinated people were obtained from the UK trials COV001 and COV002, which included a single-blind randomized controlled phase 2/3 trial of AZD1222 (ChAdOx1 nCoV-19) in healthy adults. For TCRbeta chain sequencing, PBMC samples from trial participants were taken at day 0 and at day 28 after the second dose.

The receptor's source is an adult in good health. The sample was peripheral blood, taken on day 0 of AZD1222 vaccination. Recombination connected TRBV4-2 to TRBJ2-1; 8 bases in the middle match TRBD1. The CDR3 has the sequence CASSQATGTGSYNEQFF. The nucleotides are TGTGCCAGCAGCCAAGCCACCGGGACAGGCTCCTACAATGAGCAGTTCTTC.